This T cell receptor (beta chain) is from a study of cytomegalovirus exposure and HLA in healthy donors. Details on this clone: The antigen is undetermined.

The assay was immunoSEQ multiplex PCR, and TCRdb's table has in-frame clones only and misses some. The repertoire holds 71,000 or so clones, around 96% seen once, with approximately 1.3% in the top ten. This CDR3 has 14 residues. CDR1 is SQVTM, CDR2 ANQGSEA, per germline. Trimming cost V 8 bases and J 4 bases; bases outside gene matches: 10. From the roughly 110-subject validation cohort, which was separate from the roughly 700-subject first cohort, the donors were drawn. Study-level points and caveats: Usually a TCR sequence was rare, but some public TCRs were found in many donors. CMV antigen specificity was confirmed in vitro for a few CMV-associated chains. It was reported that the classifier diagnosed cytomegalovirus status with high specificity and sensitivity in both the original and validation cohorts.

This receptor was obtained from a young man in good health and CMV-seropositive. The genes are TRBV29-1 and TRBJ2-2, with TRBD1 matching over 7 bases. The specimen was PBMCs. The CDR3 nucleotides are TGCAGCTTCGCTGGGACAGACTTCACCGGGGAGCTGTTTTTT. It specifies CSFAGTDFTGELFF.